The rows below give T cell receptor beta chains drawn from one sample of a study of identical twins. Each CDR3 protein gets one entry after TCRdb re-called the 5' RACE reads with MiXCR. The sample holds about 430,000 distinct CDR3 sequences; approximately 17% are singletons and the top ten take less than 15%. Sequences were obtained from naive T cells sorted from blood. The receptors here all came from a man aged 45-60 years in good health. CDR3s include the opening cysteine and the closing phenylalanine or tryptophan. Fields, in order: D gene, J gene, V gene, clone size, CDR3 DNA, CDR3 protein. D genes are given only for firm matches. Only some rows state a clone size, as once, few, many or a class for expanded clones.

TRBD2,TRBJ2-7,TRBV9,few,TGTGCCAGCAGCGTTAGCGGGGTGGGGTACGAGCAGTACTTC,CASSVSGVGYEQYF
TRBD2,TRBJ2-1,TRBV27,many,TGTGCCAGCAGTTCGCTAACTAGCGGGAGTGGAGATGAGCAGTTCTTC,CASSSLTSGSGDEQFF
NA,TRBJ2-7,TRBV6-5,many,TGTGCCAGCAGTTACTCGCAGGGCGACTACGAGCAGTACTTC,CASSYSQGDYEQYF
NA,TRBJ2-6,TRBV27,NA,TGTGCCAGCAGTGCGAGCTCTGGGGCCAACGTCCTGACTTTC,CASSASSGANVLTF
NA,TRBJ2-3,TRBV9,NA,TGTGCCAGCAGCGTAGAGATAGGGTACACAGCTACGCAGTATTTT,CASSVEIGYTATQYF
NA,TRBJ2-1,TRBV11-2,many,TGTGCCAGCAGTGTCCCGCGGGGTCAAGTGTTGCCCAATGAGCAGTTCTTC,CASSVPRGQVLPNEQFF
TRBD1,TRBJ2-2,TRBV10-3,NA,TGTGCCATCAGGCAGGGGGCTGACACCGGGGAGCTGTTTTTT,CAIRQGADTGELFF
TRBD1,TRBJ2-3,TRBV7-6,NA,TGTGCCAGCAGCTCCTGGACAGGCCAACTCACAGATACGCAGTATTTT,CASSSWTGQLTDTQYF
NA,TRBJ1-2,TRBV5-5,many,TGTGCCAGCAGCTTGGGCTCAGGGGAAGGCTACACCTTC,CASSLGSGEGYTF
NA,TRBJ2-1,TRBV2,NA,TGTGCCAGCAGTGGAGGTATGAATGAGCAGTTCTTC,CASSGGMNEQFF
NA,TRBJ2-7,TRBV20-1,NA,TGCAGTGCTAGAGAGAGAGCGTTTCAAGCCTACGAGCAGTACTTC,CSARERAFQAYEQYF
TRBD1,TRBJ2-7,TRBV28,few,TGTGCCAGCAGTTTCGGGACAGGGTTCAACGAGCAGTACTTC,CASSFGTGFNEQYF
NA,TRBJ1-1,TRBV29-1,many,TGCAGCGTTGAAGCAGCCAGCCTGAACACTGAAGCTTTCTTT,CSVEAASLNTEAFF
TRBD1,TRBJ1-2,TRBV29-1,NA,TGCAGCGTTTGGACAGGGTATGGCTACACCTTC,CSVWTGYGYTF
NA,TRBJ1-6,TRBV9,NA,TGTGCCAGCAGCTCACCGCAGGGTAATAATTCACCCCTCCACTTT,CASSSPQGNNSPLHF